Shown below are 32 T cell receptor beta chains from a single sample sequenced in a study of cytotoxic CD8 clonotypes in ibrutinib-treated CLL. Some clones are missing from TCRdb's copy, which holds only in-frame ones; the method was immunoSEQ multiplex PCR. The profile covers over 65,000 clones, with about 76% appearing a single time and about 4.8% taken by the ten largest. The sequencing used PBMCs, collected after 12 months of ibrutinib treatment. The receptors shown here come from a human donor with chronic lymphocytic leukemia.

The chain couples TRBV2 to TRBJ1-2, with 7 bases lining up with TRBD1. The CDR3 consists of 13 residues. In germline, CDR1 is SNHLY, CDR2 FYNNEI. V was clipped by 1 base and J by 10 bases; unmatched bases: 6. The CDR3 coding sequence is TGTGCCAGCAGTGAAGGGGACAGCCCCTACTACACCTTC. The encoded protein is CASSEGDSPYYTF.

The CDR3 spells CASSSPGGTMNTEAFF. The DNA of the CDR3 is TGTGCCAGCAGTTCCCCCGGGGGCACCATGAACACTGAAGCTTTCTTT. The chain uses TRBV6-5 and TRBJ1-1, with D possibly TRBD1 on 6 matching bases. The CDR3 sequence is 16 residues long. Germline CDR1 MNHEY, CDR2 SVGAGI. V gave up 4 bases and J gave up 0 bases, with 15 bases separating them.

The V call is TRBV11-3, the J call TRBJ2-1, with a tentative D call TRBD2 (6 bases). This CDR3 region has 15 residues. Germline assignment: CDR1 SGHNT and CDR2 YENEEA. With 5 bases removed from V and 8 bases from J, the gap between germline ends came to 19 bases. This CDR3 reads CASSVTSFPEDEQFF. CDR3 sequence (DNA): TGTGCCAGCAGCGTAACTAGCTTCCCGGAGGATGAGCAGTTCTTC. Complete variable domain (other parts from reference TRBV11-3 and TRBJ2-1): EAGVVQSPRYKIIEKKQPVAFWCNPISGHNTLYWYLQNLGQGPELLIRYENEEAVDDSQLPKDRFSAERLKGVDSTLKIQPAELGDSAVYLCASSVTSFPEDEQFFGPGTRLTVL.

The gene calls are TRBV11-2 and TRBJ2-4, with D uncertain. Trimming stripped 5 bases from V and 0 bases from J, with 11 bases between. Germline CDR1 SGHAT, CDR2 FQNNGV. CDR3 length: 15 residues. CDR3 sequence (DNA): TGTGCCAGCAGCCCCCGAGGTCTAGCCAAAAACATTCAGTACTTC. Encoded protein: CASSPRGLAKNIQYF.

This sequence joins TRBV7-6 and TRBJ2-7; TRBD1 aligns across 8 bases. J lost 4 bases, V lost 5 bases, and 4 bases had no gene match. Germline V gene sequence: CDR1 SGHVS, CDR2 FNYEAQ. This CDR3 comprises 13 residues. The CDR3 sequence is CASSQGAWYEQYF. CDR3 bases: TGTGCCAGCAGCCAGGGGGCATGGTACGAGCAGTACTTC. The whole variable domain, filled in from reference TRBV7-6 and TRBJ2-7, reads GAGVSQSPRYKVTKRGQDVALRCDPISGHVSLYWYRQALGQGPEFLTYFNYEAQQDKSGLPNDRFSAERPEGSISTLTIQRTEQRDSAMYRCASSQGAWYEQYFGPGTRLTVT.

The rearrangement uses TRBV7-9 and TRBJ2-7; D is possibly TRBD2 (6 bases). The germline CDR1 and CDR2 sequences are SEHNR and FQNEAQ (reference sequence). With 5 bases removed from V and 7 bases from J, the gap between germline ends came to 12 bases. The CDR3 length is 12 residues. The CDR3 DNA follows: TGTGCCAGCAGCCGCGGGGAGGCGGAGCAGTACTTC. This translates into CASSRGEAEQYF.

The V gene is TRBV11-3, the J gene TRBJ1-3, with D hard to call. With 0 bases removed from V and 3 bases from J, the gap between germline ends came to 3 bases. Per germline, CDR1 SGHNT and CDR2 YENEEA. The CDR3 spans 13 residues. The CDR3 here is CASSLDRGNTIYF. The DNA of the CDR3 is TGTGCCAGCAGCTTAGACCGTGGAAACACCATATATTTT. The full variable domain, completed using reference TRBV11-3 and TRBJ1-3, is EAGVVQSPRYKIIEKKQPVAFWCNPISGHNTLYWYLQNLGQGPELLIRYENEEAVDDSQLPKDRFSAERLKGVDSTLKIQPAELGDSAVYLCASSLDRGNTIYFGEGSWLTVV.

Written as DNA, the CDR3 is TGTGCCATTCAAAGGTTAGGGGTAAGCAATCAGCCCCAGCATTTT. Its translation is CAIQRLGVSNQPQHF. V is TRBV19 and J is TRBJ1-5, with D perhaps matching TRBD1 (5 bases). Trimming removed 10 bases at V and 1 base at J, with 17 bases between. CDR3 size: 15 residues. Germline values: CDR1 LNHDA, CDR2 SQIVND (reference sequence).

The J gene is TRBJ2-7, the V gene TRBV28; 9 bases are shared with TRBD1. The CDR3 is 15 residues long. CDR1 and CDR2 (germline): MDHEN, SYDVKM. V dropped 0 bases and J dropped 6; count of bases not matched to a gene: 6. This CDR3 reads CASSLWGTGRFEQYF. For the CDR3, the DNA is TGTGCCAGCAGTTTATGGGGGACAGGGAGGTTCGAGCAGTACTTC.

DNA for the CDR3: TGTGCCAGCTCACCATTAGGGGGGTACTACGAGCAGTACTTC. It is translated as CASSPLGGYYEQYF. J is TRBJ2-7 and V is TRBV18; D is possibly TRBD1 or TRBD2 (6 bases each). The CDR3 is 14 residues long. Germline CDR1 and CDR2: KGHSH and LQKENI. Trimming cost V 2 bases and J 3 bases, with 11 bases left between them.

The gene calls are TRBV28 and TRBJ2-3; TRBD1 matches 8 bases. CDR3 length: 12 residues. After removal of 6 bases from V and 14 bases from J, the junction contained 10 bases not matched to a gene. From germline, CDR1 is MDHEN and CDR2 SYDVKM. The CDR3 sequence is CASSFGQGFTYF. The DNA of the CDR3 is TGTGCCAGCAGCTTCGGACAGGGATTCACGTATTTT.

This clone was picked up one time. V gene TRBV9 combines with J gene TRBJ1-1; TRBD1 matches 7 bases. Germline trimming cut 4 bases from V and 11 bases from J; bases unmatched to any gene: 8. The germline CDR1 and CDR2 sequences are SGDLS and YYNGEE. This CDR3 region has 12 residues. CDR3 protein: CASSSGGARAFF. The CDR3 DNA sequence: TGTGCCAGCAGCTCAGGGGGGGCTCGGGCTTTCTTT.

The chain recombines TRBV10-1 with TRBJ2-3; 8 bases match TRBD2. The junction had 13 bases not matched to a gene; V was cut back by 6 bases and J by 2 bases. CDR3 length: 17 residues. Per germline, CDR1 WNHNN and CDR2 SYGVQD (reference sequence). Written as DNA, the CDR3 is TGCGCCAGCAGCACCATCCGGGGGGGGTCCTCCACAGATACGCAGTATTTT. Its protein product is CASSTIRGGSSTDTQYF.

This clone was observed at least ten times. The gene calls are TRBV4-1 and TRBJ2-1, with D unresolved. The germline CDR1 and CDR2 sequences are MGHRA and YSYEKL. Trimming shortened V by 5 bases and J by 6 bases, and 17 bases separated the two germline ends. CDR3 length: 15 amino acids. The CDR3 loop is CASSYDGRPVNEQFF. The CDR3 bases are TGCGCCAGCAGCTACGACGGCCGCCCTGTCAATGAGCAGTTCTTC.

The chain links TRBV18 to TRBJ1-2, with 8 bases identical to TRBD1. Trimming cost V 3 bases and J 6 bases; bases outside gene matches: 6. Germline V gene lookup returns CDR1 KGHSH and CDR2 LQKENI. The CDR3 has 14 amino acids. The CDR3, as DNA: TGTGCCAGCTCACCGTCGCAGGGGGCGGATGGCTACACCTTC. Translation gives CASSPSQGADGYTF.

The chain uses TRBV7-2 and TRBJ2-3, with D maybe TRBD1 (7 bases). The CDR3 covers 16 residues. The V end lost 4 bases, the J end lost 5 bases, and 19 bases lay between the germline ends. In germline, CDR1 is SGHTA, CDR2 FQGNSA. The CDR3 bases are TGTGCCAGCAGCTCAGGAAATGGGCAGGGGGGAGATACGCAGTATTTT. Translating gives CASSSGNGQGGDTQYF.

The chain recombines TRBV5-1 with TRBJ1-2; D possibly corresponds to TRBD1 (5 bases). Germline CDR1 and CDR2: SGHRS and YFSETQ. Trimming pared 7 bases from V and 0 bases from J, leaving 19 bases between. The CDR3 is made up of 16 amino acids. CDR3 sequence reads: CASSPGGADTNYGYTF. The DNA of the CDR3 is TGCGCCAGCTCCCCCGGGGGTGCCGATACTAACTATGGCTACACCTTC.

The chain carries TRBV10-3 and TRBJ2-1; D remains ambiguous. The V end lost 7 bases, the J end lost 8 bases, and 15 bases lay between the germline ends. Per the germline V gene, CDR1 is ENHRY and CDR2 is SYGVKD. The CDR3 spans 13 residues. The CDR3 DNA reads TGTGCCATCACGGTAGGGCCAGGCGATGAGCAGTTCTTC. This gives the protein CAITVGPGDEQFF.

The rearrangement links TRBV28 to TRBJ1-2; perhaps TRBD1 as D (5 bases). In germline, CDR1 is MDHEN, CDR2 SYDVKM. CDR3 size: 15 residues. Trimming removed 3 bases from V and 4 bases from J, with 15 bases in between. CDR3 sequence (DNA): TGTGCCAGCAGTTTGGGGGGGTCGGGACTCTATGGCTACACCTTC. Translating it yields CASSLGGSGLYGYTF.

The genes are TRBV7-2 and TRBJ1-2, with 11 bases fitting TRBD1. The V gene end was trimmed by 6 bases and the J gene end by 8 bases; junction bases not matched to a gene: 5. The CDR3 covers 13 residues. Germline V gene lookup returns CDR1 SGHTA and CDR2 FQGNSA. CDR3 DNA sequence: TGTGCCAGCAGTCGGGACAGGGGGGTAGGCTACACCTTC. This translates into CASSRDRGVGYTF.

The rearrangement joins TRBV27 to TRBJ2-7; 14 bases fit TRBD2. Trimming removed 5 bases from V and 2 bases from J; junction bases left unmatched: 11. CDR1 and CDR2 from the germline V gene are MNHEY and SMNVEV (reference sequence). The CDR3 has 18 amino acids. The CDR3 region has the DNA TGTGCCAGCAGTCCGTCTAGGGGACTAGCGGGAGTCCCCTACGAGCAGTACTTC. Its protein is CASSPSRGLAGVPYEQYF.

This clone is a singleton in its sample. The gene calls are TRBV6-1 and TRBJ1-1; D might be TRBD1 (5 bases). This CDR3 is 13 amino acids long. Trimming pared 5 bases from V and 7 bases from J, leaving 14 bases between. Looked up from germline, CDR1 is MNHNS and CDR2 is SASEGT. CDR3: CASSLRPGGEAFF. The CDR3 nucleotides read TGTGCCAGCAGTCTGCGGCCTGGGGGTGAAGCTTTCTTT.

The genes are TRBV28 and TRBJ2-7; 9 nucleotides match TRBD2. With V trimmed by 6 bases and J by 0 bases, 12 bases remained unmatched. The CDR3 loop spans 17 amino acids. The V gene's germline CDR1 is MDHEN and CDR2 SYDVKM. Here the CDR3 DNA reads TGTGCCAGCAGCCTACAGGGTCTAGCGGGAAGCTCCTACGAGCAGTACTTC. This codes for CASSLQGLAGSSYEQYF.

The chain couples TRBV1 to TRBJ2-3; TRBD2, the D gene given by the table, was not confirmed from the DNA. TRBV1 is an annotated pseudogene. This CDR3 contains 16 residues. The CDR3 bases are TGCACCAGCAGCCAAGAAGCTAGCGGGATATCAGATACGCAGTATTTT. This sequence encodes CTSSQEASGISDTQYF.

The CDR3 sequence: CASSYLAGELFF. The CDR3 DNA reads TGTGCCAGCAGTTACTTGGCCGGGGAGCTGTTTTTT. The chain uses TRBV6-5 and TRBJ2-2, with D unresolved. CDR3 length equals 12 residues. The V end lost 1 base, the J end lost 6 bases, and 3 bases lay between the germline ends. CDR1 and CDR2 from the germline V gene are MNHEY and SVGAGI.

The chain links TRBV10-3 to TRBJ2-1; D is uncertain. There are 12 residues in the CDR3. Looked up from germline, CDR1 is ENHRY and CDR2 is SYGVKD. Trimming left V 4 bases short and J 8 bases short, with 9 bases between. CDR3 sequence reads: CAISGTGDEQFF. The CDR3 DNA sequence: TGTGCCATCAGTGGAACTGGCGATGAGCAGTTCTTC.

The rearrangement joins TRBV5-1 to TRBJ2-5; TRBD2 is a possible D gene (6 bases). V lost 4 bases to trimming and J lost 5 bases, with 21 bases between them. Germline V gives CDR1 SGHRS, CDR2 YFSETQ. The CDR3 contains 16 residues. CDR3 bases: TGCGCCAGCAGCGCCGGGATCCAGGAGGGACGTGAGACCCAGTACTTC. Translation: CASSAGIQEGRETQYF.

The genes are TRBV5-1 and TRBJ1-1; D is undetermined. This CDR3 is 14 amino acids long. V was shortened by 2 bases and J by 1 base, with 9 bases between the two germline ends. Germline lookup yields CDR1 SGHRS and CDR2 YFSETQ. The CDR3 is CASSFNGPNTEAFF. CDR3 nucleotide sequence: TGCGCCAGCAGCTTCAACGGTCCGAACACTGAAGCTTTCTTT.

This rearrangement joins TRBV19 to TRBJ2-1, with 13 bases matching TRBD2. The CDR3 has 15 amino acids. Trimming at V came to 6 bases and at J to 10 bases, leaving 9 bases not matched to a gene. Germline CDR1 reads LNHDA; CDR2 reads SQIVND (reference sequence). This CDR3 reads CASSPGLAGVHEQFF. The CDR3, as DNA: TGTGCCAGTAGCCCCGGACTAGCGGGAGTCCACGAGCAGTTCTTC.

The rearrangement joins TRBV5-1 to TRBJ2-7, with D tentatively TRBD2 (6 bases). CDR3 size: 13 residues. Germline loops: CDR1 SGHRS, CDR2 YFSETQ. Trimming cost V 6 bases and J 2 bases, with 12 bases left between them. In nucleotides, the CDR3 is TGCGCCAGCACCCTCGGGGGTGCCTACGAGCAGTACTTC. It codes for CASTLGGAYEQYF.

The CDR3 bases are TGTGCCAGCAGCGTACCGGGCCCGGGCCTATATGGCTACACCTTC. This sequence encodes CASSVPGPGLYGYTF. The chain joins TRBV5-6 to TRBJ1-2; no definite D call. CDR1 is SGHDT and CDR2 is YYEEEE in the germline V gene. Trimming removed 4 bases at V and 5 bases at J, with 18 bases between. This CDR3 has 15 residues.

The V gene is TRBV7-2, the J gene TRBJ2-5, with 7 bases fitting TRBD2. The CDR3 runs 14 residues. Germline V gene sequence: CDR1 SGHTA, CDR2 FQGNSA. V lost 5 bases, J lost 7 bases, and 10 bases stayed unmatched. CDR3 amino acids: CASSPPGGSRTQYF. CDR3 coding DNA: TGTGCCAGCAGCCCCCCCGGGGGGTCAAGGACCCAGTACTTC.